This T cell receptor beta chain was observed in a study of tumor-infiltrating lymphocytes in primary liver carcinoma. Study at large: The tumors, T1-T3 N0M0 lesions, were 4.2 to 10 cm across. Whole-study findings and limits: No more than about 8-24% of top clones could be seen in all five tumor regions. Blood fell significantly below tumors in its top-250-clone fraction (p = 0.039). Tumor region pairs overlapped more than did tumor-adjacent and tumor-blood pairs.

With regard to this clonotype: Its antigen is unknown.

Unsorted bulk tissue of roughly 18-32 mg yielded co-extracted RNA and DNA. The researchers produced TCR beta cDNA from approximately 460 ng total RNA with a constant-region primer. It was through three nested multiplex PCR rounds of slightly modified ARM-PCR that TCR beta libraries arose. Via MiXCR, TCRdb re-called the multiplex PCR reads, giving one row per CDR3 protein. The sample holds more than 95,000 distinct CDR3 sequences; roughly three fifths are singletons and the top ten take roughly 8%. The TCR comes from a woman aged 60 to 75 with primary liver carcinoma and hepatitis B virus infection. The sample comprised liver tumor tissue from sampling region 3. Subset of the sample: tumor region T3, left-lateral pole.

As DNA, the CDR3 is TGTGCCAGCAGTCTACTCGGAGAGGCGTCACAGTTCTTC. Amino acids: CASSLLGEASQFF. This chain joins TRBV12-3 or TRBV12-4 and TRBJ2-1; no reliable D call. Trimming removed 5 bases at V and 13 bases at J, with 18 bases between. This CDR3 comprises 13 residues.